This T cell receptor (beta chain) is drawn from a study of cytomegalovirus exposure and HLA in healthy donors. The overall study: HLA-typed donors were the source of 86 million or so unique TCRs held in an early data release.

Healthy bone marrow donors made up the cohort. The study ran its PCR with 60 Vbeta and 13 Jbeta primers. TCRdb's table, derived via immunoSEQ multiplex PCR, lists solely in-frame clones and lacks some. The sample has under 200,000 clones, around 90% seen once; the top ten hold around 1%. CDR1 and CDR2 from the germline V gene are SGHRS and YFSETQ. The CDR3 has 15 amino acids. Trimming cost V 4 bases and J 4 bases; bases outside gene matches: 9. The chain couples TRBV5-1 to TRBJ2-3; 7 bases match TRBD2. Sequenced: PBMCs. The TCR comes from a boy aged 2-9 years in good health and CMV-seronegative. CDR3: CASSLSGEGADTQYF. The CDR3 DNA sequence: TGCGCCAGCAGCCTCTCGGGGGAGGGAGCAGATACGCAGTATTTT.